The source of this T cell receptor beta chain is a study of blood T cell repertoires in COVID-19. Study in general: COVID-19 samples from acute and convalescent phases originated in the United States, Italy and Spain.

This clone was detected once. In the original processing: Nucleated cell counts were estimated from reference gene primer amplification. Assay: immunoSEQ multiplex PCR; the TCRdb copy retains only in-frame clones and omits some. D and trimming come from the DNA, and the V and J calls and clone size come from that table. The data show approximately 290,000 clones, with roughly 91% seen just once and around 0.88% held by the top ten. With 4 bases removed from V and 3 bases from J, the gap between germline ends came to 9 bases. This CDR3 has 13 amino acids. Sequencing input: peripheral blood. This receptor was obtained from a man younger than 45 with acute or convalescent COVID-19. This sequence joins TRBV5-3 and TRBJ2-3; D remains unclear. TRBV5-3 is reported as an ORF; its role is uncertain. The CDR3 is CARSMVLTDTQYF. The CDR3 nucleotides are TGTGCCAGAAGCATGGTGCTAACAGATACGCAGTATTTT.